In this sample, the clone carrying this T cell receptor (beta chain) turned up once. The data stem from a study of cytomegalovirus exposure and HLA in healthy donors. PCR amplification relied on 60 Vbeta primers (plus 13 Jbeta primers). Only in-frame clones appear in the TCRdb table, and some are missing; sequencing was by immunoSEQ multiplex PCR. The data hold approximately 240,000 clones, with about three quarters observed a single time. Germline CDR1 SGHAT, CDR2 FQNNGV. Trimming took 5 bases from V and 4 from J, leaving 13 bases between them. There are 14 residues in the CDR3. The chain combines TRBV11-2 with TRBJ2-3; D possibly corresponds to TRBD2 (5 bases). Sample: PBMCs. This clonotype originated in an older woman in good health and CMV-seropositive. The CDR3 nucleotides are TGTGCCAGCAGCAACCGGAGAGGGTCAGATACGCAGTATTTT. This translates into CASSNRRGSDTQYF.